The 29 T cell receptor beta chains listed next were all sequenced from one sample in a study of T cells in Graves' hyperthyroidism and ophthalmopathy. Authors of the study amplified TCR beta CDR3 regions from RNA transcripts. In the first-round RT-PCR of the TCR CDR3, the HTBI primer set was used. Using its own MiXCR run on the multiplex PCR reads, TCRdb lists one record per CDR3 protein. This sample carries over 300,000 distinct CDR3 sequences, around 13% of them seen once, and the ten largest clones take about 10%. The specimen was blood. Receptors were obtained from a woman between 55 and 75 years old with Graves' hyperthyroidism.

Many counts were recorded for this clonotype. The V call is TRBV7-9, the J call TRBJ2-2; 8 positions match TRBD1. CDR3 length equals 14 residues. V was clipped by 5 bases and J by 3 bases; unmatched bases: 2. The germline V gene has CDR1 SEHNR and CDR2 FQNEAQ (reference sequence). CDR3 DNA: TGTGCCAGCAGCGGACAGGGACACACCGGGGAGCTGTTTTTT. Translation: CASSGQGHTGELFF.

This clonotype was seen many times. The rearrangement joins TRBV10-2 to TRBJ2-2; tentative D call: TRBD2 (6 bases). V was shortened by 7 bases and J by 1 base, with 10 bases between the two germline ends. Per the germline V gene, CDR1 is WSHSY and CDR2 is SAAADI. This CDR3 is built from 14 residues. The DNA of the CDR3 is TGCGCCAGCAATCCTAGCGAGAACACCGGGGAGCTGTTTTTT. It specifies CASNPSENTGELFF.

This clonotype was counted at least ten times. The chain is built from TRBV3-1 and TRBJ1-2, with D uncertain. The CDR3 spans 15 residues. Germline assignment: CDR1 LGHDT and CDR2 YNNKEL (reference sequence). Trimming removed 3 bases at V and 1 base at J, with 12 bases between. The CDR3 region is CASSHPGANNYGYTF. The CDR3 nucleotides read TGTGCCAGCAGCCACCCGGGAGCGAATAACTATGGCTACACCTTC.

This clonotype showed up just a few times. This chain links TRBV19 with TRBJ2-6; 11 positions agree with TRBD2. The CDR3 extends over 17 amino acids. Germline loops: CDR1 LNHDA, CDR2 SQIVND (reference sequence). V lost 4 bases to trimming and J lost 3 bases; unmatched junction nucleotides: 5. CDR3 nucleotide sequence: TGTGCCAGTAGTAAACTAGCGGGAGTTAGTGGGGCCAACGTCCTGACTTTC. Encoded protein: CASSKLAGVSGANVLTF.

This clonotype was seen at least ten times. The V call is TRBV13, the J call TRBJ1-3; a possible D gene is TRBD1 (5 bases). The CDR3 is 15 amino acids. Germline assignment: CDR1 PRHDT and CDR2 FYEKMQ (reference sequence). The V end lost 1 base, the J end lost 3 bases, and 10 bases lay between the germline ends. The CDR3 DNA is TGTGCCAGCAGCTTAGCTGGGGCTGGTGGAAACACCATATATTTT. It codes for CASSLAGAGGNTIYF.

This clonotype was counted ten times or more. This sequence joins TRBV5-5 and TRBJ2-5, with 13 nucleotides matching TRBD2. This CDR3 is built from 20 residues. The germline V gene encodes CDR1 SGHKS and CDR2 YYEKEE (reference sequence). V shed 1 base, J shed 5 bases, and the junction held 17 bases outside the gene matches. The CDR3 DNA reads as TGTGCCAGCAGCTTGAGGGGGACAGGGGGTCGACTAGCGGGAGGTGAGACCCAGTACTTC. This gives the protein CASSLRGTGGRLAGGETQYF.

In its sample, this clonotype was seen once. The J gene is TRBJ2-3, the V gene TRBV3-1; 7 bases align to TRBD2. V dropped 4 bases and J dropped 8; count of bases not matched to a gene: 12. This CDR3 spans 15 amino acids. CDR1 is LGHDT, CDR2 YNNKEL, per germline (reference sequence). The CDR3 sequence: CASSPGLVSRGTQYF. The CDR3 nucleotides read TGTGCCAGCAGCCCCGGACTAGTTTCTCGGGGTACGCAGTATTTT.

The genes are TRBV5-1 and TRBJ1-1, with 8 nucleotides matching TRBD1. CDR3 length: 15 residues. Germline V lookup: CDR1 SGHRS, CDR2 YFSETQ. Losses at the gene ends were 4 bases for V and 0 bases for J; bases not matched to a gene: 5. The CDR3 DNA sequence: TGCGCCAGCAGCCCCAGGGGGCTCATGAACACTGAAGCTTTCTTT. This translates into CASSPRGLMNTEAFF.

The CDR3 coding sequence is TGTGCCAGCAGCTTATCGTCAGGAACCTATGAGCAGTTCTTC. Protein product: CASSLSSGTYEQFF. The V gene is TRBV11-2, the J gene TRBJ2-1; D gene uncertain. The CDR3 sequence is 14 residues long. Germline CDR1 and CDR2: SGHAT and FQNNGV. V was trimmed by 2 bases and J by 8 bases, leaving 13 bases between them.

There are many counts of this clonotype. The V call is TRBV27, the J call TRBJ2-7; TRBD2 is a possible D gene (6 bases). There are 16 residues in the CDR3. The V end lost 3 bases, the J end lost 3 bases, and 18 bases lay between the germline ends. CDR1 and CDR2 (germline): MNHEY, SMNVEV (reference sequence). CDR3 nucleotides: TGTGCCAGCAGTTTCGGGAACCCGGGACTGCTCTACGAGCAGTACTTC. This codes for CASSFGNPGLLYEQYF.

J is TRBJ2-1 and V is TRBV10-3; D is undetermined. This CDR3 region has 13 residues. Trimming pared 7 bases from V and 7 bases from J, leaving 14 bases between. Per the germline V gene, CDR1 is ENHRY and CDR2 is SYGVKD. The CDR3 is CAITQTPQNEQFF. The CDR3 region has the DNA TGTGCCATCACCCAGACACCCCAAAATGAGCAGTTCTTC.

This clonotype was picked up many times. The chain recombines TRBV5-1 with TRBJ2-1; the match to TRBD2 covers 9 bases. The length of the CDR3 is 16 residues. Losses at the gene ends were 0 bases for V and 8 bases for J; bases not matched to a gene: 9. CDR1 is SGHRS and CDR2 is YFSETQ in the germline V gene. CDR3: CASSLAVREGLDEQFF. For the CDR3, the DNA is TGCGCCAGCAGCTTGGCAGTGCGGGAGGGCCTCGATGAGCAGTTCTTC.

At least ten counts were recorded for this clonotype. The CDR3 bases are TGTGCTAGTGGTTTGGCCCGAACGCTGGGCAATCAGCCCCAGCATTTT. It yields the protein CASGLARTLGNQPQHF. The V and J genes are TRBV12-5 and TRBJ1-5; D unclear. The germline gives CDR1 LGHNT, CDR2 FRNRAP. The CDR3 consists of 16 residues. The V and J ends lost 1 base and 2 bases respectively, with 12 bases between them. The whole variable domain, filled in from reference TRBV12-5 and TRBJ1-5, reads DARVTQTPRHKVTEMGQEVTMRCQPILGHNTVFWYRQTMMQGLELLAYFRNRAPLDDSGMPKDRFSAEMPDATLATLKIQPSEPRDSAVYFCASGLARTLGNQPQHFGDGTRLSIL.

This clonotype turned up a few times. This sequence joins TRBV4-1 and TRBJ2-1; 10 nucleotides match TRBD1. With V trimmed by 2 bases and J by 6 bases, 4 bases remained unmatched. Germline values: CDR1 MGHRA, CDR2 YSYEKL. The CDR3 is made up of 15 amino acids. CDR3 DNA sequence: TGCGCCAGCAGCCAACGACAGGGGGCGGGCAATGAGCAGTTCTTC. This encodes CASSQRQGAGNEQFF.

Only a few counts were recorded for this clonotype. The CDR3 protein is CASSSQLAVGETQYF. CDR3 in DNA: TGCGCCAGCAGCTCCCAACTAGCGGTGGGGGAGACCCAGTACTTC. V and J are TRBV5-1 and TRBJ2-5; 8 bases align to TRBD2. Looked up from germline, CDR1 is SGHRS and CDR2 is YFSETQ. The CDR3 covers 15 residues. J was trimmed by 5 bases and V by 3 bases; bases with no gene match: 9.

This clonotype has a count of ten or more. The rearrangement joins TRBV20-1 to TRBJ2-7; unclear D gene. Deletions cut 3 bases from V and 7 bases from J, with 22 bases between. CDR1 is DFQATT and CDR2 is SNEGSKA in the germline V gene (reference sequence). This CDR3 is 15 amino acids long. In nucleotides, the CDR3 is TGCAGTGCTAGGATGGTACCAGCGCGAGCCTTTGAGCAGTACTTC. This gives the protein CSARMVPARAFEQYF.

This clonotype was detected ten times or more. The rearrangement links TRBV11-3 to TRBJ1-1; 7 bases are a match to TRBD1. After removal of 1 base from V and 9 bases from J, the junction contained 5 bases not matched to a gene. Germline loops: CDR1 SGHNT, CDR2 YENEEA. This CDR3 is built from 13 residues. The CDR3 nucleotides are TGTGCCAGCAGCTTAGTAGGGGGCGGGCAAGCTTTCTTT. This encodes CASSLVGGGQAFF.

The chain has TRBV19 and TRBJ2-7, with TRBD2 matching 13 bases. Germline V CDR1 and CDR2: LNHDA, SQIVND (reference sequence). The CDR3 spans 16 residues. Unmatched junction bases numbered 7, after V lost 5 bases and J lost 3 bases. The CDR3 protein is CASSFAGTSGNYEQYF. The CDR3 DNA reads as TGTGCCAGTAGTTTCGCCGGGACTAGCGGGAACTACGAGCAGTACTTC.

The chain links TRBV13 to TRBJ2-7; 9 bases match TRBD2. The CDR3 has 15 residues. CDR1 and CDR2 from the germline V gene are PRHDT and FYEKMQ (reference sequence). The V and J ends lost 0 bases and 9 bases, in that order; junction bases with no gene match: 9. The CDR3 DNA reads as TGTGCCAGCAGCTTAGGGGTTAGCGGGAGCGCCGGGCAGTACTTC. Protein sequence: CASSLGVSGSAGQYF.

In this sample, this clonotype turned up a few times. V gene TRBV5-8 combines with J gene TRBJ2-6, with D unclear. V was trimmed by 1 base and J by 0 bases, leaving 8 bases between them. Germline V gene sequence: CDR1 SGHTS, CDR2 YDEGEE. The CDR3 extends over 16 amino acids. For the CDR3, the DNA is TGTGCCAGCAGCTTGAGAAGGAGCTCTGGGGCCAACGTCCTGACTTTC. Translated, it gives CASSLRRSSGANVLTF.

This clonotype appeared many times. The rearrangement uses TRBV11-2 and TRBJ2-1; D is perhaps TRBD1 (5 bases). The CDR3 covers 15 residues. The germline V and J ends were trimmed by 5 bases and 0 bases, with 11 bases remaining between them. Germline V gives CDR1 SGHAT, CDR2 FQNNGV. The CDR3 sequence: CASSTQGSSYNEQFF. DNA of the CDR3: TGTGCCAGCAGCACCCAGGGAAGCTCCTACAATGAGCAGTTCTTC.

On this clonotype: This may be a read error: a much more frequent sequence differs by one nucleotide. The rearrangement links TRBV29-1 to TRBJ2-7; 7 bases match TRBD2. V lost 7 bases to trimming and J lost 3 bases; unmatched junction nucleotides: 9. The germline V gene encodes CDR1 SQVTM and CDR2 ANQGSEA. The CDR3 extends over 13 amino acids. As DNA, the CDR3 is TGCAGCGCTGTTTGGGGCGGGAGCTACGAGCAGTACTTC. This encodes CSAVWGGSYEQYF.

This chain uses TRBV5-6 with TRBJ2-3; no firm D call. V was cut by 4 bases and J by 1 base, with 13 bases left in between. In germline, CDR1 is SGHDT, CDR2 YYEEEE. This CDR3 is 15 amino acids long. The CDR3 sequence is CASSLGPRGTDTQYF. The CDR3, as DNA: TGTGCCAGCAGCCTGGGCCCTAGAGGCACAGATACGCAGTATTTT.

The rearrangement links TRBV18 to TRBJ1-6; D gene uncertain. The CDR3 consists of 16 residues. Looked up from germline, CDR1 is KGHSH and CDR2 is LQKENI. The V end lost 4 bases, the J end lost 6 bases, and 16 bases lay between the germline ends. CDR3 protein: CASSLMDWAGNSPLHF. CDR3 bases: TGTGCCAGCTCACTCATGGATTGGGCGGGTAATTCACCCCTCCACTTT.

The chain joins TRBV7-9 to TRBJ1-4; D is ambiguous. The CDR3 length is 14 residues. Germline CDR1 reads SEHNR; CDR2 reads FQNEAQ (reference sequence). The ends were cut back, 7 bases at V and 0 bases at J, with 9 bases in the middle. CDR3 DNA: TGTGCCAGCACTTACACCACAACTAATGAAAAACTGTTTTTT. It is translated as CASTYTTTNEKLFF.

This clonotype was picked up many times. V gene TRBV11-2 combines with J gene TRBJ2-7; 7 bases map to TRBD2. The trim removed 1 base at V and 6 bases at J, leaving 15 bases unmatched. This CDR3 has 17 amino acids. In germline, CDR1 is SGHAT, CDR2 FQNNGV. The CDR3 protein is CASSLGAGRGSLSEQYF. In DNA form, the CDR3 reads TGTGCCAGCAGCTTAGGAGCGGGACGGGGAAGCTTGAGCGAGCAGTACTTC. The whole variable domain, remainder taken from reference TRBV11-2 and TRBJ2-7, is EAGVAQSPRYKIIEKRQSVAFWCNPISGHATLYWYQQILGQGPKLLIQFQNNGVVDDSQLPKDRFSAERLKGVDSTLKIQPAKLEDSAVYLCASSLGAGRGSLSEQYFGPGTRLTVT.

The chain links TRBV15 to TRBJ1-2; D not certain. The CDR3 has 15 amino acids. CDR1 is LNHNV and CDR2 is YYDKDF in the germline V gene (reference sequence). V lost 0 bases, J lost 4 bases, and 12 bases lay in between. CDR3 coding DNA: TGTGCCACCAGCAGAGATCCGGGGTCTACCTATGGCTACACCTTC. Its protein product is CATSRDPGSTYGYTF.

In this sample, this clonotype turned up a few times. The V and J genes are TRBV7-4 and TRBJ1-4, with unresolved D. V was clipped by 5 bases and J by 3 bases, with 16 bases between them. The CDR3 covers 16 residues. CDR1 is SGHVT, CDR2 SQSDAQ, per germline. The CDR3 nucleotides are TGTGCCAGCAGCGAGGCGATAATCGCGGCTAATGAAAAACTGTTTTTT. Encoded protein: CASSEAIIAANEKLFF.

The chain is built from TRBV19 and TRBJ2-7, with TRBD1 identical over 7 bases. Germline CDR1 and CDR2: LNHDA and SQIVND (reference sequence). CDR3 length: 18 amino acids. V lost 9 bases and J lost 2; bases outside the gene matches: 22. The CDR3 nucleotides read TGTGCCAGGACCTACAAGCAGAACAGGGGCGCCTTAGCCTACGAGCAGTACTTC. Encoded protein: CARTYKQNRGALAYEQYF.